This is a list of T cell receptor beta chains from one sample in a study of T cell changes during pregnancy in multiple sclerosis. Clones were sequenced by immunoSEQ multiplex PCR, and TCRdb holds only the in-frame ones, with some missing. The profile shows some 64,000 clones, 92% of them singletons. Source: peripheral blood, taken in the first trimester of pregnancy. Receptors were obtained from a female donor with multiple sclerosis, enrolled in a pregnancy study. CDR3s include the opening cysteine and the closing phenylalanine or tryptophan. D genes are given only for firm matches. Clone size is given for some rows only: seen once, a few or many times, or a class if the clone is expanded.

V gene: TRBV18
clone size: NA
D gene: TRBD1
J gene: TRBJ2-1
CDR3 protein: CASSPPPKYRGVSDEQFF
CDR3 DNA: TGTGCCAGCTCACCACCGCCTAAATACAGGGGTGTGAGCGATGAGCAGTTCTTC

V gene: TRBV27
clone size: NA
D gene: NA
J gene: TRBJ2-2
CDR3 protein: CASRPTDTGELFF
CDR3 DNA: TGTGCCAGCAGACCGACAGACACCGGGGAGCTGTTTTTT

V gene: TRBV2
clone size: NA
D gene: TRBD2
J gene: TRBJ2-7
CDR3 protein: CASSWDYRNEQYF
CDR3 DNA: TGTGCCAGCAGTTGGGACTACCGTAACGAGCAGTACTTC

V gene: TRBV18
clone size: NA
D gene: TRBD2
J gene: TRBJ2-7
CDR3 protein: CASSPGTSVYEQYF
CDR3 DNA: TGTGCCAGCTCACCGGGGACTAGCGTATACGAGCAGTACTTC

V gene: TRBV23-1
clone size: NA
D gene: TRBD1
J gene: TRBJ2-7
CDR3 protein: CASRLPGTEYYEQYF
CDR3 DNA: TGCGCCAGCAGGCTACCCGGGACAGAATACTACGAGCAGTACTTC

V gene: TRBV2
clone size: NA
D gene: NA
J gene: TRBJ2-7
CDR3 protein: CASSERHYEQYF
CDR3 DNA: TGTGCCAGCAGTGAAAGACACTACGAGCAGTACTTC

V gene: TRBV11-3
clone size: NA
D gene: NA
J gene: TRBJ2-3
CDR3 protein: CASSTTGNTDTQYF
CDR3 DNA: TGTGCCAGCAGCACAACAGGGAACACAGATACGCAGTATTTT

V gene: TRBV5-1
clone size: NA
D gene: NA
J gene: TRBJ1-4
CDR3 protein: CASSMDSAEKLFF
CDR3 DNA: TGCGCCAGCAGCATGGACAGTGCTGAAAAACTGTTTTTT

V gene: TRBV21-1
clone size: few
D gene: NA
J gene: TRBJ1-2
CDR3 protein: CASSKKDRGRGYTF
CDR3 DNA: TGTGCCAGCAGCAAAAAGGACAGGGGACGAGGCTACACCTTC

V gene: TRBV28
clone size: NA
D gene: TRBD1
J gene: TRBJ1-1
CDR3 protein: CASSWVTGMNTEAFF
CDR3 DNA: TGTGCCAGCAGTTGGGTGACAGGGATGAACACTGAAGCTTTCTTT

V gene: TRBV6-4
clone size: NA
D gene: NA
J gene: TRBJ2-7
CDR3 protein: CASLEVTYEQYF
CDR3 DNA: TGTGCCAGCCTTGAGGTAACCTACGAGCAGTACTTC

V gene: TRBV10-3
clone size: NA
D gene: NA
J gene: TRBJ2-5
CDR3 protein: CAISDPGPGVETQYF
CDR3 DNA: TGTGCCATCAGTGACCCCGGGCCCGGGGTGGAGACCCAGTACTTC

V gene: TRBV10-3
clone size: medium-sized
D gene: TRBD1
J gene: TRBJ1-1
CDR3 protein: CAISVRDRRPRTEAFF
CDR3 DNA: TGTGCCATCAGTGTAAGGGACAGGCGCCCGAGGACTGAAGCTTTCTTT

V gene: TRBV28
clone size: NA
D gene: TRBD1
J gene: TRBJ2-3
CDR3 protein: CASSSFGQGTDTQYF
CDR3 DNA: TGTGCCAGCAGCTCTTTCGGACAGGGCACAGATACGCAGTATTTT

V gene: TRBV7-6
clone size: NA
D gene: NA
J gene: TRBJ2-3
CDR3 protein: CASSGGGGDTQYF
CDR3 DNA: TGTGCCAGCAGCGGGGGAGGTGGCGATACGCAGTATTTT

V gene: TRBV30
clone size: NA
D gene: NA
J gene: TRBJ1-3
CDR3 protein: CAWRVLGEARSGNTIYF
CDR3 DNA: TGTGCCTGGAGGGTACTCGGGGAGGCGCGCTCTGGAAACACCATATATTTT

V gene: TRBV9
clone size: NA
D gene: TRBD2
J gene: TRBJ2-1
CDR3 protein: CASSVTGTSGREQFF
CDR3 DNA: TGTGCCAGCAGCGTAACCGGGACTAGCGGGAGGGAGCAGTTCTTC